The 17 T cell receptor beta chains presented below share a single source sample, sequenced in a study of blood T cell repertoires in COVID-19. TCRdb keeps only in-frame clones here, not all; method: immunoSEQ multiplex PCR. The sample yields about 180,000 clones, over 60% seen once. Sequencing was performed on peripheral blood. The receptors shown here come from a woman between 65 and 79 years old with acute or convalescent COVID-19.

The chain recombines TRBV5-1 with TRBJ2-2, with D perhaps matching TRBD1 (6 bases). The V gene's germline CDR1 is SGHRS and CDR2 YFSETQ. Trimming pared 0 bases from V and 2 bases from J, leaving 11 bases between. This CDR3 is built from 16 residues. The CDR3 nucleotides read TGCGCCAGCAGCTTGGCGGGGACAACTAACACCGGGGAGCTGTTTTTT. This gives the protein CASSLAGTTNTGELFF.

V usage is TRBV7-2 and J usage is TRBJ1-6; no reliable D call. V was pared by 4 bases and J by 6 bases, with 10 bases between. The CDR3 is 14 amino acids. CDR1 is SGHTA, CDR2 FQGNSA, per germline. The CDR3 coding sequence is TGTGCCAGCAGCTCCCAGGTGGTTAATTCACCCCTCCACTTT. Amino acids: CASSSQVVNSPLHF. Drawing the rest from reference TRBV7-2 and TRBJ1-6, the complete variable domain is GAGVSQSPSNKVTEKGKDVELRCDPISGHTALYWYRQSLGQGLEFLIYFQGNSAPDKSGLPSDRFSAERTGGSVSTLTIQRTQQEDSAVYLCASSSQVVNSPLHFGNGTRLTVT.

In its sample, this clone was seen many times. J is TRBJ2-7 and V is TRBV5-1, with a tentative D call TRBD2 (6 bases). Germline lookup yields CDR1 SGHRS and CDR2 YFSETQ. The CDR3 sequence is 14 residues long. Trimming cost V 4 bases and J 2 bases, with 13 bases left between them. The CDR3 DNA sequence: TGCGCCAGCAGCCCAATGGGGGGAACCTACGAGCAGTACTTC. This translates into CASSPMGGTYEQYF.

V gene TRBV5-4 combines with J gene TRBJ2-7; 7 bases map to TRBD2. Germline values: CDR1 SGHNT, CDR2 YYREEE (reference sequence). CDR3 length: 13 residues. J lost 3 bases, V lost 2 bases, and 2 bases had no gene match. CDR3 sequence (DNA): TGTGCCAGCAGCTTAGCGGGATTCTACGAGCAGTACTTC. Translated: CASSLAGFYEQYF.

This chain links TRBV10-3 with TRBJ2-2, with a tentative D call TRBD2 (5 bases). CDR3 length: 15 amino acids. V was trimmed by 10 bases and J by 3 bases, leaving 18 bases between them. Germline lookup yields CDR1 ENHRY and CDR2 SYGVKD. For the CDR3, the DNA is TGTGCCACCCGGGAAAGGTTGGGTGACACCGGGGAGCTGTTTTTT. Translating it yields CATRERLGDTGELFF.

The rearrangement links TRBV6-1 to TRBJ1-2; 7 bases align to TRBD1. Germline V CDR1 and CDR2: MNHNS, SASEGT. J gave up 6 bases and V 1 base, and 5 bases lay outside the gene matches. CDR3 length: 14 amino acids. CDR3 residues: CASSEDRGSDGYTF. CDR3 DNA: TGTGCCAGCAGTGAAGACAGGGGTTCTGATGGCTACACCTTC.

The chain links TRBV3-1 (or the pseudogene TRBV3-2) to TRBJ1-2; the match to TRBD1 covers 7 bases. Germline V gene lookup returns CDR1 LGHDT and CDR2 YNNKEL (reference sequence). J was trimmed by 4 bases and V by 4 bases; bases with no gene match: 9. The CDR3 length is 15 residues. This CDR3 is CASSPDRQGGYGYTF. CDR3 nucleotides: TGTGCCAGCAGCCCGGATCGTCAGGGGGGCTATGGCTACACCTTC.

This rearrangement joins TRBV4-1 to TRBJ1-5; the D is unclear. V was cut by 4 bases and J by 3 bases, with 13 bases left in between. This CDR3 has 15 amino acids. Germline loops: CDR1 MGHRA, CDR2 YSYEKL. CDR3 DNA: TGCGCCAGCAGCCCCTTTAGCGCGCTCAATCAGCCCCAGCATTTT. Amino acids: CASSPFSALNQPQHF.

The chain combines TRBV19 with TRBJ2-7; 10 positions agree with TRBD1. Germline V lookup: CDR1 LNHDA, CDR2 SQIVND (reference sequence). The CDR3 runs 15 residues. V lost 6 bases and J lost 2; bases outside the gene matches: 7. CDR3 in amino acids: CASRKGQGIAYEQYF. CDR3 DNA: TGTGCCAGTAGGAAGGGACAGGGGATTGCCTACGAGCAGTACTTC.

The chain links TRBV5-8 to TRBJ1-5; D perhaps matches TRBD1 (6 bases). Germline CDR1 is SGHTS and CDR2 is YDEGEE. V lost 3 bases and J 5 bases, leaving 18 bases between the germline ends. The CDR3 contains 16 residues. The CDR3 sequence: CASSWQGPQLYQPQHF. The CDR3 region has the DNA TGTGCCAGCAGCTGGCAGGGGCCTCAACTGTATCAGCCCCAGCATTTT.

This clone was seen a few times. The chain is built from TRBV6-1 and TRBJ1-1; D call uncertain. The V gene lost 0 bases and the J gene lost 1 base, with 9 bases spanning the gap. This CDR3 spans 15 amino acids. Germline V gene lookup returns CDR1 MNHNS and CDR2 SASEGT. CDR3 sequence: CASSEARVGNTEAFF. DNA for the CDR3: TGTGCCAGCAGTGAAGCCCGGGTAGGGAACACTGAAGCTTTCTTT.

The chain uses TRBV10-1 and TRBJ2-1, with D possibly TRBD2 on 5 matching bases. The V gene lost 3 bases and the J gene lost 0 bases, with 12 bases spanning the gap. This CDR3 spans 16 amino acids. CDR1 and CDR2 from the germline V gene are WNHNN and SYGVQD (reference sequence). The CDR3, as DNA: TGCGCCAGCAGTGATTTTGGGAGACTCTCCTACAATGAGCAGTTCTTC. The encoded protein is CASSDFGRLSYNEQFF.

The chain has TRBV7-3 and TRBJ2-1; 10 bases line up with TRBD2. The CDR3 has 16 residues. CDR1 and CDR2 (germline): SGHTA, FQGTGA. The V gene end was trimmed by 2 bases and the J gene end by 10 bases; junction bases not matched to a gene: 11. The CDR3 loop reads CASSLASLAGVEEQFF. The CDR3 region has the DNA TGTGCCAGCAGCTTAGCTTCCCTAGCGGGAGTAGAAGAGCAGTTCTTC. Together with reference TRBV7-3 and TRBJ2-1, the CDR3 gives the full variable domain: GAGVSQTPSNKVTEKGKYVELRCDPISGHTALYWYRQSLGQGPEFLIYFQGTGAADDSGLPNDRFFAVRPEGSVSTLKIQRTERGDSAVYLCASSLASLAGVEEQFFGPGTRLTVL.

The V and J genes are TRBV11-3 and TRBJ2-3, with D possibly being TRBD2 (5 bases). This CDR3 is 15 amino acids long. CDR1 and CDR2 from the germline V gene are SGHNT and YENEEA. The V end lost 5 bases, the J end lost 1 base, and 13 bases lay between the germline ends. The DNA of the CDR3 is TGTGCCAGCAGCCCCGATGGTAGCGGCACAGATACGCAGTATTTT. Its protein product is CASSPDGSGTDTQYF.

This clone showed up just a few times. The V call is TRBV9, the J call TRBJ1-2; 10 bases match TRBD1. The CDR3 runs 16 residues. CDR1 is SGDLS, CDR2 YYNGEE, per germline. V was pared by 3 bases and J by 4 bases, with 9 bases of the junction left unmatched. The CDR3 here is CASSESRDRGIYGYTF. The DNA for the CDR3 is TGTGCCAGCAGCGAGAGCCGGGACAGGGGAATCTATGGCTACACCTTC.

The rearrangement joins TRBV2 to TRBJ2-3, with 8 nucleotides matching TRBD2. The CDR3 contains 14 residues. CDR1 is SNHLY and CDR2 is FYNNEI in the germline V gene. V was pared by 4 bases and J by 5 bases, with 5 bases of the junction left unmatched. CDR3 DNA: TGTGCCAGCAGTGTCCTCGGGAGGGGAGATACGCAGTATTTT. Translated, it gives CASSVLGRGDTQYF.

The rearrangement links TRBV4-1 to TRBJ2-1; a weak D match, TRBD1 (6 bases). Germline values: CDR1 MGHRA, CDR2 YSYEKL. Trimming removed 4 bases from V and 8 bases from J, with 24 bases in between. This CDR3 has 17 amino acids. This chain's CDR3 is CASSPRGGPFGGDEQFF. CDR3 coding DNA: TGCGCCAGCAGCCCCCGAGGGGGACCCTTTGGAGGCGATGAGCAGTTCTTC.